These 21 T cell receptor beta chains originate from one sample sequenced in a study of T cell responses to AZD1222 COVID-19 vaccine. Using immunoSEQ multiplex PCR, the repertoire was profiled, and TCRdb retains in-frame clones only, with some absent. Of 170,000 or so clones detected, approximately 90% appear once; the ten largest clones hold 1.5%. This material consisted of peripheral blood, taken on day 0 of AZD1222 vaccination. These TCRs come from an adult in good health.

The chain carries TRBV3-1 (or the pseudogene TRBV3-2) and TRBJ1-4; maybe TRBD1 (5 bases). The ends were cut back, 2 bases at V and 8 bases at J, with 9 bases in the middle. The V gene's germline CDR1 is LGHDT and CDR2 YNNKEL (reference sequence). The CDR3 has 13 amino acids. CDR3 in amino acids: CASSQSGVEKLFF. The CDR3 coding sequence is TGTGCCAGCAGCCAATCGGGGGTGGAAAAACTGTTTTTT.

V gene TRBV29-1 combines with J gene TRBJ1-1; tentative D call: TRBD1 (6 bases). The V end was cut by 3 bases, the J end by 5 bases, with 19 bases between. This CDR3 comprises 15 residues. Germline lookup yields CDR1 SQVTM and CDR2 ANQGSEA. The CDR3 DNA reads as TGCAGCGTTGAGGGAGTCGGCAGGGGTTGGACTGAAGCTTTCTTT. As protein: CSVEGVGRGWTEAFF.

The chain couples TRBV2 to TRBJ2-5, with a weak D call TRBD1 (6 bases). The CDR3 sequence is 13 residues long. Looked up from germline, CDR1 is SNHLY and CDR2 is FYNNEI. Trimming shortened V by 4 bases and J by 5 bases, and 11 bases separated the two germline ends. The CDR3 sequence: CASSGGQGETQYF. The DNA for the CDR3 is TGTGCCAGCAGTGGAGGGCAGGGGGAGACCCAGTACTTC.

The chain couples TRBV12-3 or TRBV12-4 to TRBJ1-5; D gene ambiguous. V gave up 6 bases and J gave up 0 bases, with 6 bases separating them. CDR3 length: 13 amino acids. Written as DNA, the CDR3 is TGTGCCAGCAGCCCAGTTAGCAATCAGCCCCAGCATTTT. Its translation is CASSPVSNQPQHF.

The CDR3 sequence: CASSFLLRGSEAFF. The CDR3, as DNA: TGTGCCAGCAGCTTTCTACTGAGGGGCTCTGAAGCTTTCTTT. This sequence joins TRBV11-3 and TRBJ1-1; TRBD1 might be the D (5 bases). Trimming removed 3 bases at V and 6 bases at J, with 14 bases between. Germline CDR1 and CDR2: SGHNT and YENEEA. The CDR3 length is 14 residues. Supplemented by reference TRBV11-3 and TRBJ1-1, the full variable domain reads EAGVVQSPRYKIIEKKQPVAFWCNPISGHNTLYWYLQNLGQGPELLIRYENEEAVDDSQLPKDRFSAERLKGVDSTLKIQPAELGDSAVYLCASSFLLRGSEAFFGQGTRLTVV.

V usage is TRBV28 and J usage is TRBJ1-2; 7 bases line up with TRBD1. The CDR3 totals 12 residues. V was clipped by 10 bases and J by 4 bases; unmatched bases: 6. Per the germline V gene, CDR1 is MDHEN and CDR2 is SYDVKM. CDR3 nucleotides: TGTGCCATTGCGGGACAGCCCTATGGCTACACCTTC. This translates into CAIAGQPYGYTF.

The chain uses TRBV6-5 and TRBJ1-4, with D maybe TRBD1 (5 bases). Germline CDR1 MNHEY, CDR2 SVGAGI. V shed 6 bases and J shed 8 bases, with 19 bases lying between them. The CDR3 spans 15 residues. In nucleotides, the CDR3 is TGTGCCAGCAGCCTCACAGGTACCGGGCACGAAAAACTGTTTTTT. Translated, it gives CASSLTGTGHEKLFF.

The table lists this clone with a count of one. This sequence joins TRBV2 and TRBJ1-1; the D gene is possibly TRBD1 (6 bases). This CDR3 contains 14 residues. Germline loops: CDR1 SNHLY, CDR2 FYNNEI. V lost 5 bases and J lost 4, with 14 bases in between. The CDR3 DNA reads TGTGCCAGCAGTATCTGGGGAGGGGGCACTGAAGCTTTCTTT. It is translated as CASSIWGGGTEAFF.

The chain is built from TRBV7-2 and TRBJ2-1; D is possibly TRBD1 (5 bases). Germline values: CDR1 SGHTA, CDR2 FQGNSA. V was trimmed by 1 base and J by 7 bases, leaving 14 bases between them. The CDR3 has 15 residues. Here the CDR3 reads CASSLGRRAANEQFF. The DNA of the CDR3 is TGTGCCAGCAGCTTAGGGCGCAGGGCTGCAAATGAGCAGTTCTTC.

The rearrangement uses TRBV18 and TRBJ1-3, with TRBD1 identical over 9 bases. Losses at the gene ends were 3 bases for V and 4 bases for J; bases not matched to a gene: 7. CDR3 size: 16 residues. CDR1 and CDR2 from the germline V gene are KGHSH and LQKENI. CDR3 in amino acids: CASSPPGQGGGNTIYF. CDR3 sequence (DNA): TGTGCCAGCTCACCTCCGGGACAGGGAGGAGGAAACACCATATATTTT.

The chain has TRBV11-3 and TRBJ1-4; 11 bases map to TRBD1. Germline V gene lookup returns CDR1 SGHNT and CDR2 YENEEA. V dropped 3 bases and J dropped 0; count of bases not matched to a gene: 3. The CDR3 consists of 17 residues. DNA for the CDR3: TGTGCCAGCAGCTTGGGACAGGGGGTTGCAACTAATGAAAAACTGTTTTTT. It yields the protein CASSLGQGVATNEKLFF.

A single count supports this clone. The genes are TRBV5-5 and TRBJ1-4; D is uncertain. Looked up from germline, CDR1 is SGHKS and CDR2 is YYEKEE (reference sequence). V was clipped by 1 base and J by 6 bases, with 10 bases between them. CDR3 length: 14 amino acids. CDR3 sequence reads: CASSLKFYDEKLFF. In DNA form, the CDR3 reads TGTGCCAGCAGCTTGAAGTTTTACGATGAAAAACTGTTTTTT.

V gene TRBV7-3 combines with J gene TRBJ2-3; TRBD1 agrees at 7 bases. Germline values: CDR1 SGHTA, CDR2 FQGTGA. J was trimmed by 3 bases and V by 1 base; bases with no gene match: 4. The CDR3 extends over 15 amino acids. The CDR3 sequence is CASSLIGGGTDTQYF. CDR3 DNA sequence: TGTGCCAGCAGCTTAATAGGGGGCGGGACAGATACGCAGTATTTT.

The genes are TRBV7-2 and TRBJ2-1, with TRBD2 matching 8 bases. Germline V CDR1 and CDR2: SGHTA, FQGNSA. CDR3 length: 14 residues. V was clipped by 4 bases and J by 12 bases; unmatched bases: 11. The CDR3 is CASSSSGLVIGQFF. The CDR3 region has the DNA TGTGCCAGCAGCTCCTCGGGACTAGTGATCGGGCAGTTCTTC.

This rearrangement joins TRBV6-5 to TRBJ1-5, with D possibly matching TRBD1 (6 bases). Trimming took off 5 bases at V and 3 bases at J, with 11 bases between the two ends. Germline CDR1 and CDR2: MNHEY and SVGAGI. This CDR3 comprises 14 residues. CDR3: CASSRQDSNQPQHF. As DNA, the CDR3 is TGTGCCAGCAGTAGACAGGACTCCAATCAGCCCCAGCATTTT.

This clone occurred once. The chain combines TRBV6-9 with TRBJ2-7; D is possibly TRBD2 (6 bases). Germline V lookup: CDR1 MNHGY, CDR2 SVAAGI. Trimming removed 1 base from V and 6 bases from J, with 16 bases in between. CDR3 length: 15 amino acids. As DNA, the CDR3 is TGTGCCAGCAGTTATTTCGACCGGAGGGGTTCCGAGCAGTACTTC. It yields the protein CASSYFDRRGSEQYF.

V and J are TRBV3-1 (or the pseudogene TRBV3-2) and TRBJ2-7; TRBD2 agrees at 10 bases. Trimming cost V 1 base and J 0 bases; bases outside gene matches: 3. CDR1 is LGHDT and CDR2 is YNNKEL in the germline V gene (reference sequence). The CDR3 consists of 16 residues. As DNA, the CDR3 is TGTGCCAGCAGCCAAGGTACTAGCGGGGACTCCTACGAGCAGTACTTC. Protein: CASSQGTSGDSYEQYF.

This rearrangement joins TRBV7-2 to TRBJ2-7; 10 bases are shared with TRBD1. The CDR3 has 15 residues. Germline assignment: CDR1 SGHTA and CDR2 FQGNSA. V lost 3 bases to trimming and J lost 0 bases; unmatched junction nucleotides: 2. The CDR3 spells CASSFGQGVSYEQYF. The CDR3 DNA sequence: TGTGCCAGCAGCTTTGGACAGGGGGTCTCCTACGAGCAGTACTTC.

The chain employs TRBV24-1 and TRBJ2-5; 9 bases agree with TRBD1. Germline CDR1 reads KGHDR; CDR2 reads SFDVKD. The V segment lost 1 base and the J segment 5 bases; nucleotides outside the gene matches: 10. There are 17 residues in the CDR3. CDR3 region: CATSDFSGTGRRETQYF. For the CDR3, the DNA is TGTGCCACCAGTGATTTCTCCGGGACAGGGAGACGGGAGACCCAGTACTTC.

This clone was seen only a few times. This sequence joins TRBV24-1 and TRBJ2-2; TRBD1 matches 7 bases. J was trimmed by 3 bases and V by 4 bases; bases with no gene match: 4. The CDR3 extends over 15 amino acids. Germline V lookup: CDR1 KGHDR, CDR2 SFDVKD. CDR3: CATSEGGSDTGELFF. CDR3 DNA: TGTGCCACCAGTGAAGGGGGCAGCGACACCGGGGAGCTGTTTTTT.

This clone was detected only once. The rearrangement uses TRBV6-5 and TRBJ2-2; TRBD2 matches at 10 bases. The V and J ends lost 0 bases and 6 bases, in that order; junction bases with no gene match: 4. CDR1 and CDR2 (germline): MNHEY, SVGAGI. This CDR3 has 16 residues. This chain's CDR3 is CASSYSQRGGPGELFF. In DNA, the CDR3 is TGTGCCAGCAGTTACTCCCAGCGGGGGGGCCCCGGGGAGCTGTTTTTT.